Each of the 13 T cell receptor beta chains below was sequenced from the same sample in a study of shared clonotypes between healthy human individuals. Libraries were prepared by immunoSEQ multiplex PCR; TCRdb keeps only in-frame clonotypes and omits some of them. The sample carries about 730,000 clones, 72% recorded once. Sequencing input: memory CD4+ T cells sorted from blood. Subset given: CD45RA-negative fraction. These receptors were obtained from a woman aged 30 to 39 in good health.

The chain employs TRBV11-2 and TRBJ2-1, with D possibly called TRBD1 or TRBD2 (5 bases each). There are 16 residues in the CDR3. Looked up from germline, CDR1 is SGHAT and CDR2 is FQNNGV. Trimming left V 5 bases short and J 6 bases short, with 20 bases between. CDR3 sequence: CASSQRLGMGVNEQFF. The CDR3 region has the DNA TGTGCCAGCAGCCAAAGGCTTGGGATGGGGGTCAATGAGCAGTTCTTC.

The V call is TRBV2, the J call TRBJ1-5; no clear D gene. The V gene's germline CDR1 is SNHLY and CDR2 FYNNEI. V was pared by 5 bases and J by 3 bases, with 11 bases between. The CDR3 has 14 amino acids. CDR3 residues: CASSPRPNNQPQHF. The CDR3 DNA follows: TGTGCCAGCAGTCCCCGACCGAACAATCAGCCCCAGCATTTT.

The chain combines TRBV6-1 with TRBJ2-5; the D gene is possibly TRBD2 (5 bases). The germline V gene has CDR1 MNHNS and CDR2 SASEGT. The CDR3 extends over 15 amino acids. V gave up 0 bases and J gave up 5 bases, with 13 bases separating them. This CDR3 reads CASSEALLAGETQYF. The CDR3 DNA follows: TGTGCCAGCAGTGAAGCACTTCTAGCCGGGGAGACCCAGTACTTC.

The chain links TRBV27 to TRBJ2-7, with TRBD2 matching 13 bases. Germline values: CDR1 MNHEY, CDR2 SMNVEV (reference sequence). This CDR3 has 15 amino acids. V was pared by 4 bases and J by 5 bases, with 5 bases of the junction left unmatched. CDR3 bases: TGTGCCAGCAGTTCGGGACTAGCGGGATCCCACGAGCAGTACTTC. It translates to CASSSGLAGSHEQYF.

The rearrangement uses TRBV19 and TRBJ2-3; the D gene is possibly TRBD2 (5 bases). The germline V gene has CDR1 LNHDA and CDR2 SQIVND (reference sequence). The CDR3 extends over 15 amino acids. V was clipped by 7 bases and J by 1 base, with 15 bases between them. The CDR3 sequence: CASTPSAGRTDTQYF. The DNA for the CDR3 is TGTGCCAGTACCCCCTCGGCGGGCCGCACAGATACGCAGTATTTT.

V and J are TRBV4-1 and TRBJ1-4; 8 bases are a match to TRBD1. The J segment lost 10 bases and the V segment lost 3 bases, leaving 16 bases of the junction unmatched. In germline, CDR1 is MGHRA, CDR2 YSYEKL. The CDR3 covers 17 residues. CDR3 in DNA: TGCGCCAGCAGCCAGAAAACCACGGGACAGGAGGGTCGAAAACTGTTTTTT. This sequence encodes CASSQKTTGQEGRKLFF.

The genes are TRBV27 and TRBJ1-2, with 7 bases matching TRBD1. The CDR3 has 14 amino acids. The germline CDR1 and CDR2 sequences are MNHEY and SMNVEV (reference sequence). J gave up 8 bases and V 2 bases, and 8 bases lay outside the gene matches. The CDR3 here is CASSLKGGSGGYTF. In DNA form, the CDR3 reads TGTGCCAGCAGTTTAAAAGGGGGCTCGGGAGGCTACACCTTC.

Turning to this clone: Different DNA sequences within this sample yield the same CDR3. The rearrangement joins TRBV4-2 to TRBJ2-1; TRBD2 matches 10 bases. CDR3 length equals 15 residues. The junction had 0 bases not matched to a gene; V was cut back by 0 bases and J by 4 bases. CDR1 and CDR2 from the germline V gene are LGHNA and YNFKEQ. CDR3 bases: TGTGCCAGCAGCCAAGAACTAGCGGGGTACAATGAGCAGTTCTTC. Its translation: CASSQELAGYNEQFF.

In DNA form, the CDR3 reads TGTGCCTGGAGCCAGATGGCGTCCTACGAGCAGTACTTC. It codes for CAWSQMASYEQYF. The rearrangement joins TRBV30 to TRBJ2-5, with D unclear. Near its end, the DNA agrees better with TRBJ2-7, so the J call may be wrong. Germline values: CDR1 GTSNPN, CDR2 SVGIG (reference sequence). The CDR3 contains 13 residues.

The V call is TRBV9, the J call TRBJ2-2, with 7 bases aligning to TRBD1. Germline CDR1 is SGDLS and CDR2 is YYNGEE. V shed 0 bases and J 4 bases; nucleotides not matched to a gene: 3. The CDR3 is 15 residues long. The CDR3 nucleotides are TGTGCCAGCAGCGTAGAGGGACAGAGCACCGGGGAGCTGTTTTTT. It translates to CASSVEGQSTGELFF.

The chain combines TRBV5-1 with TRBJ2-5; 7 bases match TRBD2. The CDR3 is made up of 14 amino acids. CDR1 is SGHRS, CDR2 YFSETQ, per germline. With 5 bases clipped from V and 1 base from J, the junction kept 5 bases outside the gene matches. The CDR3 bases are TGCGCCAGCAGGGAGACTAGCAGCCAAGAGACCCAGTACTTC. Its protein is CASRETSSQETQYF.

The V gene is TRBV28, the J gene TRBJ2-2; D possibly corresponds to TRBD1 (5 bases). V lost 3 bases, J lost 4 bases, and 12 bases lay in between. The V gene's germline CDR1 is MDHEN and CDR2 SYDVKM. This CDR3 is built from 15 residues. This CDR3 is CASSFQGTGTGELFF. The CDR3 DNA reads TGTGCCAGCAGTTTTCAGGGTACTGGCACCGGGGAGCTGTTTTTT.

V and J are TRBV7-9 and TRBJ2-5, with a possible D match to TRBD2 (6 bases). The CDR3 is made up of 16 amino acids. With 4 bases removed from V and 2 bases from J, the gap between germline ends came to 17 bases. The germline V gene has CDR1 SEHNR and CDR2 FQNEAQ (reference sequence). The CDR3 DNA reads as TGTGCCAGCAGCTCCCTAGGGACTCATGATCAAGAGACCCAGTACTTC. Translating gives CASSSLGTHDQETQYF. The full variable domain, its missing parts supplied by reference TRBV7-9 and TRBJ2-5, is DTGVSQNPRHKITKRGQNVTFRCDPISEHNRLYWYRQTLGQGPEFLTYFQNEAQLEKSRLLSDRFSAERPKGSFSTLEIQRTEQGDSAMYLCASSSLGTHDQETQYFGPGTRLLVL.